This is a list of T cell receptor beta chains from one sample in a study of T-cell reconstitution after alpha-beta-depleted transplantation in children. One entry per CDR3 protein results from TCRdb running MiXCR on the PCR reads. The sample carries a few hundred thousand distinct CDR3 sequences, roughly 27% recorded once. This sample comprised PBMCs, obtained before TCRalphabeta/CD19-depleted stem cell transplant. These receptors were taken from a boy younger than two with Wiskott-Aldrich syndrome, due to receive a stem cell transplant. Both conserved end residues are trimmed from each CDR3.

V,J,CDR3
TRBV12-3/TRBV12-4,TRBJ2-7,ASSFDRGSYEQY
TRBV7-2,TRBJ2-1,ASSLVQREQF
TRBV4-2,TRBJ2-2,ASSHRPGELF
TRBV3-1,TRBJ1-2,ASSQDRLDYGYT
TRBV7-9,TRBJ2-1,ASSYPASNYEQF
TRBV28,TRBJ1-3,ASSLGPWSGNTIY
TRBV9,TRBJ2-1,ASSLTSGRQGEQF
TRBV5-6,TRBJ1-1,ASSLAGRNAEAF
TRBV6-1,TRBJ2-7,ASSEVAGGREQY
TRBV2,TRBJ2-1,ASSEVTYNNEQF
TRBV24-1,TRBJ2-2,ATRGQGAGELF
TRBV6-5,TRBJ2-7,ASSHSPLYEQY
TRBV7-2,TRBJ2-1,ASSLVGGSGSYNEQF
TRBV5-1,TRBJ2-1,ASSVGLAGLEQF
TRBV24-1,TRBJ2-3,ATSDTKDTQY
TRBV20-1,TRBJ2-7,SAHGTSGRFVRQY
TRBV9,TRBJ2-1,ASSVAGAPLEEQF
TRBV11-1,TRBJ2-1,ASSLWVGTWGPNEQF
TRBV5-1,TRBJ2-1,ASSLAAGRSYNEQF
TRBV20-1,TRBJ2-7,SAGTVSYEQY
TRBV6-1,TRBJ2-7,ASSRLTGIYEQY
TRBV7-8,TRBJ1-6,ASSFRPPKAVNSPLH
TRBV29-1,TRBJ2-5,SVEEQGSETQY
TRBV5-1,TRBJ2-5,ASAGKETQY
TRBV5-1,TRBJ2-7,ASSLSRKKGQERIEQY
TRBV5-1,TRBJ2-1,ASSQTLTAYNEQF
TRBV25-1,TRBJ1-6,ASSEYLTSGSSPLH
TRBV3-1,TRBJ2-2,ASRRYLDTGELF
TRBV10-3,TRBJ1-1,AISDLGMWNTEAF
TRBV27,TRBJ1-5,ASTSRPNSNQPQH
TRBV5-1,TRBJ2-5,ASSAVPVGETQY
TRBV5-1,TRBJ2-2,ASSLLSGAGDTGELF
TRBV20-1,TRBJ1-5,SASSGFSNQPQH
TRBV5-1,TRBJ2-1,ASSALAGNEQF
TRBV7-9,TRBJ2-1,ASRTTDSNEQF
TRBV10-2,TRBJ2-1,ASSESRGWDYNEQF
TRBV29-1,TRBJ2-1,SIYRTDRRSYNEQF
TRBV7-9,TRBJ2-7,ASSDGTSYEQY
TRBV12-3/TRBV12-4,TRBJ2-1,ASSIGPGNEQF
TRBV27,TRBJ2-3,ASSRGTVSSTDTQY
TRBV12-3/TRBV12-4,TRBJ1-2,ASSLTGNGGYT
TRBV7-3,TRBJ1-1,ASSLTRYTEAF
TRBV29-1,TRBJ2-3,SVEDTGQGRTDTQY
TRBV24-1,TRBJ2-1,ATSDQVSGRAGNEQF
TRBV20-1,TRBJ2-5,SARLSVQETQY
TRBV10-3,TRBJ2-3,AISQIAGGSTDTQY
TRBV7-2,TRBJ2-7,ASSQTPGGSYEQY
TRBV29-1,TRBJ2-3,SVEVWSGRSTDTQY
TRBV20-1,TRBJ2-1,SAISPRGNEQF
TRBV20-1,TRBJ2-3,SASPLAGGPGTDTQY
TRBV5-1,TRBJ2-1,ASSPGLANGEQF